This TCR beta chain stems from a study of cytomegalovirus exposure and HLA in healthy donors. Profiled with immunoSEQ multiplex PCR; TCRdb holds only in-frame clones, not every one. This sample has around 150,000 clones; about 89% occur once, and the top ten carry around 3.1%. Notes on this clone: Its antigen is not identified.

The CDR3 is 15 amino acids. CDR1 and CDR2 from the germline V gene are SGHVS and FQNEAQ. The trim removed 2 bases at V and 6 bases at J, leaving 9 bases unmatched. Study-level findings and limits: Reported results showed that the classifier diagnosed cytomegalovirus status with high specificity and sensitivity.

The specimen sequenced was PBMCs. The clonotype originates from a woman aged 18 to 35 in good health and CMV-seropositive. J is TRBJ2-7 and V is TRBV7-8; TRBD1 agrees at 8 bases. The DNA of the CDR3 is TGTGCCAGCAGCTTAAGGATCGGACAGGGAGCCGAGCAGTACTTC. As protein: CASSLRIGQGAEQYF.